This T cell receptor (beta chain) was profiled in a study of T cells in Graves' hyperthyroidism and ophthalmopathy (dated 2019 in TCRdb). About the study as a whole: Peripheral blood was sampled at the time of initial diagnosis, prior to any treatment. Once sampling was done, hyperthyroidism patients were given methimazole at a starting dose of 30 mg daily, whereas ophthalmopathy patients were given high-dose intravenous methylprednisolone. Whether ophthalmopathy could be predicted prospectively was tested in an independent validation cohort made up of 18 to 20 hyperthyroidism patients plus 17 patients who later progressed to ophthalmopathy. The paper describes TCR Vbeta CDR3 sequencing of some 130 peripheral blood samples, made up of some 40 ophthalmopathy patients, 70 to 80 hyperthyroidism patients and about 17 progressor patients. The study also compared thyroid tissue and blood T-cell repertoires from a handful of Graves' hyperthyroidism patients. TCR V-J signatures able to tell the groups apart were searched for in a discovery cohort of some 97 patients, of whom approximately 40 had Graves' ophthalmopathy and around 56 had stable Graves' hyperthyroidism. For training and testing, the 80 to 100 patients in the discovery cohort were randomly divided in a 7:3 ratio. Study-level results and caveats: Most expanded thyroid clonotypes (frequency above 0.001) were also found in blood, which suggests that blood repertoires may mirror thyroid immune responses. No statistical method was used to fix the sample size in advance, and group allocation was not hidden from the investigators. In cross-validation, a model built on a 13 V-J signature told ophthalmopathy apart from stable hyperthyroidism with 85% to 90% sensitivity and about 81% specificity, and in testing the same model reached 80%/75%. During validation, the model predicted progression to ophthalmopathy a median of around 7 months ahead of onset, with just under 71% sensitivity and 72% to 80% specificity.

Ophthalmopathy patients had moderately to severely active disease, with a Clinical Activity Score of 3 or more, a NOSPECS grade of 4 or more, and a disease duration of less than 3 months. Any patient with an uncontrolled infection, another autoimmune disease, pregnancy or lactation was excluded. Clinical symptoms, serum thyroxine and TRAb, thyroid ultrasound, and orbital computed tomography formed the basis for the diagnoses. Ficoll-Paque density gradient centrifugation was used to isolate PBMCs from 8.5 to 10 ml of fresh peripheral blood. Total RNA was extracted using Trizol reagent, and RNA quality was assessed on an Agilent 2100 Bioanalyzer. CDR1 and CDR2 (LGHNA, YNFKEQ) derive from the germline V gene. From its cysteine to its phenylalanine, the CDR3 spans 15 amino acids. Only the CDR3 portion is preserved as DNA: 45 bases, with reading frame beginning at the first base. V is cut back by 4 bases and J by 2 bases, with 7 bases in the junction unmatched.

Many counts were recorded for this clonotype. Its binding antigen is unknown. One base away there is no much larger clone; base qualities are not given. The TCR beta CDR3 regions were amplified from the RNA transcripts. The TCR CDR3 was subjected to a first round of RT-PCR using the HTBI primer set and the Qiagen OneStep RT-PCR kit. A second multiplex PCR round built the libraries, followed by size selection and purification. Libraries were sequenced paired-end with 100 bp reads on an Illumina HiSeq2000. The study's processing was this. Raw data were processed with SOAPnuke, discarding reads with adapters, uncalled bases, mean Phred below 15, or no exact constant-primer or identifier match. COPE v1.2.5 was used to merge the high-quality paired reads, and each unique nucleotide sequence was defined as a clonotype. Clonotypes were aligned to IMGT TRBV, TRBD and TRBJ reference segments using MiTCR v1.1. The analysis was restricted to V-J combinations with a frequency above 0.0001, which together covered approximately 99% of the repertoires. A TCS score was defined as the ratio between F50 (clonal expansion) and ExV (chaos), using BLOSUM62-based TCRdist between CDR3 peptides within each V-J. Welch's t-statistics and random forest reduced 514 V-J features to around 14, which were used in a naive Bayes classifier (R e1071). TCRdb ran its own pipeline on the public reads, namely fastp trimming at Q25 and MiXCR clone calling, and kept in-frame beta chains. Identical CDR3 proteins give one entry, which carries the most common genes and DNA. The V and J calls and clone size come from TCRdb's table, not from the authors' own analysis. Here the sample has about 600,000 distinct CDR3 sequences; approximately 15% occur a single time. The top ten constitute under 3.5% of the sample.

Sequencing was performed on blood. The sequence links TRBV4-2 to TRBJ2-5; the central 7 bases match TRBD1. The sequence was collected from a woman aged 40 to 55 with Graves' ophthalmopathy. CDR3 protein: CASSPQGTVQETQYF. The sequenced DNA: TGTGCCAGCAGCCCACAGGGGACAGTACAAGAGACCCAGTACTTC.